At least ten counts were recorded for the clone carrying this TCR beta chain. The source of the sample is a study of T cells in Graves' hyperthyroidism and ophthalmopathy. Amplification targeted TCR beta CDR3 regions from RNA transcripts. First-round RT-PCR of the TCR CDR3 relied on the HTBI primer set. MiXCR was run by TCRdb on the multiplex PCR reads, yielding one entry per CDR3 protein. Of roughly 130,000 distinct CDR3 sequences in the sample, approximately 20% were seen once. Trimming removed 2 bases at V and 0 bases at J, with 14 bases between. The germline V gene has CDR1 SGHDT and CDR2 YYEEEE. The CDR3 spans 16 residues.

Sequencing used blood. This receptor was identified in a woman aged 45-65 years with Graves' hyperthyroidism that later progressed to Graves' ophthalmopathy. J is TRBJ1-1 and V is TRBV5-6, with TRBD1 as a possible D gene (5 bases). CDR3 region: CASSFFGQYLNTEAFF. The CDR3 nucleotides are TGTGCCAGCAGCTTTTTTGGACAATATTTGAACACTGAAGCTTTCTTT.